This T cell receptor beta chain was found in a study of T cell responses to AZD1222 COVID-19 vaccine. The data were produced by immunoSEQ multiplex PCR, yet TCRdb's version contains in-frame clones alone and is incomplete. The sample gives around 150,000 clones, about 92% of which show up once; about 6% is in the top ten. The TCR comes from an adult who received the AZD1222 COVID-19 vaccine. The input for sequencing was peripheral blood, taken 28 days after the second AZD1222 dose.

The DNA of the CDR3 is TGTGCCAGCAGTTACAGGGACTACAATCAGCCCCAGCATTTT. Translated, it gives CASSYRDYNQPQHF. This chain links TRBV6-2 or TRBV6-3 with TRBJ1-5; perhaps TRBD1 as D (5 bases). Germline-derived CDR1 and CDR2 are MNHEY and SVGEGT. The length of the CDR3 is 14 residues. The germline V and J ends were trimmed by 2 bases and 3 bases, with 8 bases remaining between them.